One sample yielded the 8 T cell receptor beta chains listed below, sequenced in a study of blood T cell repertoires in COVID-19. Sequenced by immunoSEQ multiplex PCR; TCRdb stores in-frame clones only, minus some. The sample consists of more than 200,000 clones, over 70% of them appearing once. Sample: peripheral blood. The receptor set was obtained from a woman older than 75 with acute or convalescent COVID-19.

V is TRBV27 and J is TRBJ2-2; D possibly corresponds to TRBD1 (6 bases). V was trimmed by 2 bases and J by 1 base, leaving 8 bases between them. This CDR3 is built from 15 residues. The germline V gene encodes CDR1 MNHEY and CDR2 SMNVEV (reference sequence). CDR3 sequence reads: CASSLGGLNTGELFF. CDR3 DNA sequence: TGTGCCAGCAGTTTAGGGGGCCTGAACACCGGGGAGCTGTTTTTT.

With regard to this clone: A junction end diverges from the germline sequence, so it may reflect a read error. The chain links TRBV3-1 (or the pseudogene TRBV3-2) to TRBJ2-1; TRBD2 is a possible D gene (6 bases). Germline CDR1 and CDR2: LGHDT and YNNKEL (reference sequence). The CDR3 length is 14 residues. CDR3 loop: CASSQWDSNNEQFF. The CDR3 DNA follows: TGTGCCAGCAGCCAATGGGACTCCAACAATGAGCAGTTCTTC.

The V and J genes are TRBV10-2 and TRBJ1-1; D possibly corresponds to TRBD1 (5 bases). The CDR3 runs 11 residues. Looked up from germline, CDR1 is WSHSY and CDR2 is SAAADI. Trimming cost V 6 bases and J 10 bases, with 12 bases left between them. In DNA, the CDR3 is TGCGCCAGCAGGAAGGACGGGGGAGCTTTCTTT. It encodes CASRKDGGAFF.

This clone has only a few counts. The chain links TRBV6-5 to TRBJ1-6, with a possible D match to TRBD1 (5 bases). V lost 6 bases and J 10 bases, leaving 13 bases between the germline ends. This CDR3 is built from 13 residues. Germline CDR1 and CDR2: MNHEY and SVGAGI. In nucleotides, the CDR3 is TGTGCCAGCAGGCGGGGACTTAGCTCACCCCTCCACTTT. Protein sequence: CASRRGLSSPLHF.

In DNA, the CDR3 is TGTGCCAGCTCAGCTGACAGGGGTCAGCCCCAGCATTTT. It yields the protein CASSADRGQPQHF. The chain couples TRBV18 to TRBJ1-5; 8 bases are a match to TRBD1. This CDR3 is 13 amino acids long. V lost 5 bases, J lost 6 bases, and 3 bases stayed unmatched. The germline V gene has CDR1 KGHSH and CDR2 LQKENI.

The V call is TRBV5-6, the J call TRBJ1-1; 8 bases match TRBD1. The CDR3 is made up of 17 amino acids. Germline-derived CDR1 and CDR2 are SGHDT and YYEEEE. V dropped 1 base and J dropped 1; count of bases not matched to a gene: 9. The CDR3 is CASSLPVPGQANTEAFF. The CDR3, as DNA: TGTGCCAGCAGCTTGCCAGTACCGGGACAGGCGAACACTGAAGCTTTCTTT. The entire variable domain, with the rest obtained from reference TRBV5-6 and TRBJ1-1, is as follows: DAGVTQSPTHLIKTRGQQVTLRCSPKSGHDTVSWYQQALGQGPQFIFQYYEEEERQRGNFPDRFSGHQFPNYSSELNVNALLLGDSALYLCASSLPVPGQANTEAFFGQGTRLTVV.

This chain joins TRBV7-8 and TRBJ1-1, with 8 bases matching TRBD1. V was pared by 2 bases and J by 1 base, with 3 bases of the junction left unmatched. Germline CDR1 and CDR2: SGHVS and FQNEAQ. The CDR3 spans 15 residues. CDR3 residues: CASSLRTGQNTEAFF. The DNA of the CDR3 is TGTGCCAGCAGCTTACGGACAGGGCAGAACACTGAAGCTTTCTTT.

A single count supports this clone. The gene calls are TRBV2 and TRBJ1-4; a possible D gene is TRBD1 (6 bases). In germline, CDR1 is SNHLY, CDR2 FYNNEI. The CDR3 covers 13 residues. V was clipped by 7 bases and J by 8 bases, with 14 bases between them. This chain's CDR3 is CASKPGAEEKLFF. CDR3 DNA sequence: TGTGCCAGCAAACCAGGGGCGGAGGAAAAACTGTTTTTT.